This T cell receptor beta chain derives from a study of cytomegalovirus exposure and HLA in healthy donors (dated by TCRdb to 2016 to 2017). As for the study more broadly: A later analysis indicated that the 110 or so validation repertoires were generated on the platform also employed for the 670 or so repertoires of the first cohort. The aim of the study was to test whether cataloging public T cell receptors could identify signatures of past pathogen exposure. In addition to the first cohort of 666 subjects, a separate validation cohort of 120 different subjects was used. To predict cytomegalovirus infection status, the study combined high-throughput TCR immunosequencing, statistical association of individual TCRs with disease status, and machine learning.

V and J lose 0 bases and 7 bases, and a span of 10 bases separates them. Including the terminal cysteine and phenylalanine, the CDR3 comprises 15 residues. The retained sequence is limited to the CDR3, 45 bases, with the frame set at the first base. The germline V gene encodes CDR1 SGHNT and CDR2 YENEEA. Separate from the roughly 650-subject first cohort, the validation cohort of 90 to 150 subjects was the group to which the donors belonged. With regard to this clone: Its antigen is unknown. Per-base qualities were not stored, and no clone one base away is much larger.

Library preparation was by the immunoSEQ multiplex PCR assay. Concerning the study's data processing: A statistical classification framework was developed to diagnose cytomegalovirus status using the catalog of TCR beta chain sequences. Held by TCRdb, this immuneACCESS table contains in-frame sequences only and omits some clones. Under half of the omission traces to an unresolved V gene where checked; the cause of the rest is unknown. Clone size and V and J calls were adopted from that table, with D and trimming inferred from the DNA. For this sample the table gives tens of thousands of clones, of which 94% were detected only once. The ten largest clones take up around 4.5% of the sample. Study-wide conclusions, independent of this receptor: A later analysis had no HLA typing for the validation cohort, so co-occurrence there was scored across all 130 or so repertoires. In vitro tests confirmed that a few of the cytomegalovirus-associated TCR beta chains recognize cytomegalovirus antigens. While some public TCRs were present in many individuals, most TCR sequences turned up only very rarely across donors. The classifier was reported to diagnose cytomegalovirus status with high specificity and sensitivity in both the original and validation cohorts. In a later analysis, TCRs clustered in the first cohort were found to also tend to co-occur in the 130 or so validation repertoires, with approximately 95% of cluster scores above 0. It was suggested by the authors that the approach could potentially be generalized to other disease states and immunological phenotypes. The study listed 150 to 200 TCR beta chains as associated with cytomegalovirus.

The sample consisted of PBMCs. The sequence derives from a man aged 18 to 29 in good health and CMV-seropositive. The sequence is built from TRBV11-3 and TRBJ1-6; tentative D gene TRBD1, with 5 bases matching. The CDR3 region: CASSLEGVRNSPLHF. The DNA sequence reads TGTGCCAGCAGCTTAGAAGGGGTTAGAAATTCACCCCTCCACTTT.